Listed here are 17 T cell receptor beta chains from one sample, sequenced in a study of T cells after yellow fever vaccination. TCRdb re-called the 5' RACE reads with MiXCR, one entry per CDR3 protein. The sample yields roughly 500,000 distinct CDR3 sequences, approximately 21% seen once. This material consisted of PBMCs, taken 15 days after the yellow fever booster vaccination. Source of these receptors: a man between 25 and 39 years old who received the YFV17D yellow fever vaccine.

The V and J genes are TRBV18 and TRBJ2-7, with TRBD2 matching 15 bases. V shed 2 bases and J 1 base; nucleotides not matched to a gene: 9. The germline V gene encodes CDR1 KGHSH and CDR2 LQKENI. The CDR3 runs 19 residues. The DNA of the CDR3 is TGTGCCAGCTCACCAACTAATACCGGGACTAGCGGGAGGTCCTACGAGCAGTACTTC. This sequence encodes CASSPTNTGTSGRSYEQYF.

This clonotype was recorded only once. This chain links TRBV29-1 with TRBJ2-5; D not resolved. The CDR3 runs 11 residues. The germline V gene encodes CDR1 SQVTM and CDR2 ANQGSEA. V was shortened by 7 bases and J by 4 bases, with 10 bases between the two germline ends. The CDR3 protein is CSELTGETQYF. The CDR3 nucleotides read TGCAGCGAACTGACCGGAGAGACCCAGTACTTC. Full variable domain (missing parts from reference TRBV29-1 and TRBJ2-5): SAVISQKPSRDICQRGTSLTIQCQVDSQVTMMFWYRQQPGQSLTLIATANQGSEATYESGFVIDKFPISRPNLTFSTLTVSNMSPEDSSIYLCSELTGETQYFGPGTRLLVL.

The V and J genes are TRBV3-1 and TRBJ2-7; perhaps TRBD2 as D (6 bases). CDR1 and CDR2 from the germline V gene are LGHDT and YNNKEL (reference sequence). Trimming pared 3 bases from V and 0 bases from J, leaving 12 bases between. The CDR3 has 15 residues. CDR3 protein: CASSHLGRDSYEQYF. DNA of the CDR3: TGTGCCAGCAGCCACCTTGGGCGGGACTCCTACGAGCAGTACTTC.

This clonotype has a single count. The CDR3 DNA is TGTGCCAGCAGTTACGATCAGGTAACCAATGAGCAGTTCTTC. Encoded protein: CASSYDQVTNEQFF. J is TRBJ2-1 and V is TRBV6-5, with D unclear. The CDR3 is 14 amino acids. Trimming left V 2 bases short and J 6 bases short, with 11 bases between. The germline CDR1 and CDR2 sequences are MNHEY and SVGAGI.

The CDR3 spells CASSQEHEREQYF. The CDR3 region has the DNA TGTGCCAGCAGCCAAGAACACGAACGCGAGCAGTACTTC. The chain carries TRBV4-2 and TRBJ2-7; D call uncertain. Germline CDR1 reads LGHNA; CDR2 reads YNFKEQ. The CDR3 totals 13 residues. Trimming stripped 0 bases from V and 6 bases from J, with 9 bases between.

This clonotype has only a few counts. The CDR3 coding sequence is TGTGCCAGCAGCCGTAGCGGTCTTGCCAAAAACATTCAGTACTTC. It specifies CASSRSGLAKNIQYF. The chain combines TRBV7-2 with TRBJ2-4; D possibly corresponds to TRBD2 (6 bases). Trimming stripped 5 bases from V and 1 base from J, with 12 bases between. CDR3 size: 15 residues. Germline loops: CDR1 SGHTA, CDR2 FQGNSA.

This clonotype was detected ten times or more. The chain has TRBV12-3 or TRBV12-4 and TRBJ1-2; TRBD1 agrees at 8 bases. The CDR3 is 13 residues long. V trimming: 8 bases; J trimming: 6 bases; junction bases outside the gene matches: 8. CDR3 coding DNA: TGTGCCAGCGGAATCAGGGGGCGCGATGGCTACACCTTC. As protein: CASGIRGRDGYTF.

This chain connects TRBV5-6 to TRBJ2-1; a weak D match, TRBD2 (5 bases). CDR3 length: 13 amino acids. Germline loops: CDR1 SGHDT, CDR2 YYEEEE. Trimming took 6 bases from V and 5 from J, leaving 12 bases between them. In nucleotides, the CDR3 is TGTGCCAGCAACGGGGTCGCCCACAATGAGCAGTTCTTC. This gives the protein CASNGVAHNEQFF.

The CDR3 sequence: CASSRGQGQETQYF. CDR3 coding DNA: TGTGCCAGCAGCCGAGGGCAGGGACAAGAGACCCAGTACTTC. This chain links TRBV5-4 with TRBJ2-5; possibly TRBD1 or TRBD2 for D (5 bases each). CDR1 and CDR2 from the germline V gene are SGHNT and YYREEE (reference sequence). With 4 bases removed from V and 2 bases from J, the gap between germline ends came to 12 bases. The length of the CDR3 is 14 residues.

The chain uses TRBV4-3 and TRBJ2-1, with a possible D match to TRBD2 (6 bases). The CDR3 length is 14 residues. Trimming stripped 6 bases from V and 1 base from J, with 10 bases between. CDR1 is LGHNA and CDR2 is YSLEER in the germline V gene. DNA for the CDR3: TGCGCCAGCAGACCGGGGGTTTCCTACAATGAGCAGTTCTTC. Translation gives CASRPGVSYNEQFF.

This clonotype showed up just a few times. The CDR3 here is CASSLEGTGNYEQYF. CDR3 coding DNA: TGCGCCAGCAGCTTGGAAGGGACAGGGAACTACGAGCAGTACTTC. V usage is TRBV5-1 and J usage is TRBJ2-7; 9 bases line up with TRBD1. V lost 0 bases and J lost 3; bases outside the gene matches: 4. The germline CDR1 and CDR2 sequences are SGHRS and YFSETQ. This CDR3 region has 15 residues. The entire variable domain, with the rest obtained from reference TRBV5-1 and TRBJ2-7, is as follows: KAGVTQTPRYLIKTRGQQVTLSCSPISGHRSVSWYQQTPGQGLQFLFEYFSETQRNKGNFPGRFSGRQFSNSRSEMNVSTLELGDSALYLCASSLEGTGNYEQYFGPGTRLTVT.

This clonotype was detected a few times. This chain uses TRBV6-2 or TRBV6-3 with TRBJ1-2; 8 bases agree with TRBD1. J was trimmed by 3 bases and V by 6 bases; bases with no gene match: 6. CDR3 length: 14 residues. The germline V gene encodes CDR1 MNHEY and CDR2 SVGEGT. The CDR3 sequence is CASRGHRGDYGYTF. CDR3 nucleotides: TGTGCCAGCAGGGGACACAGGGGGGACTATGGCTACACCTTC.

The chain links TRBV3-1 to TRBJ1-6; no firm D call. The germline V gene has CDR1 LGHDT and CDR2 YNNKEL (reference sequence). The CDR3 has 15 residues. V lost 1 base to trimming and J lost 7 bases, with 11 bases between them. The CDR3 bases are TGTGCCAGCAGCCAAGCTGGAGGCGTCAATTCACCCCTCCACTTT. The encoded protein is CASSQAGGVNSPLHF. Supplemented by reference TRBV3-1 and TRBJ1-6, the full variable domain reads DTAVSQTPKYLVTQMGNDKSIKCEQNLGHDTMYWYKQDSKKFLKIMFSYNNKELIINETVPNRFSPKSPDKAHLNLHINSLELGDSAVYFCASSQAGGVNSPLHFGNGTRLTVT.

This clonotype was picked up a small number of times. The chain has TRBV20-1 and TRBJ2-7; TRBD2 matches 13 bases. Germline V gene lookup returns CDR1 DFQATT and CDR2 SNEGSKA (reference sequence). The CDR3 is 16 amino acids. J gave up 5 bases and V 1 base, and 8 bases lay outside the gene matches. The CDR3 nucleotides read TGCAGTGCTAGAGCCGGGGGACTAGCGGGGAGAAACGAGCAGTACTTC. It translates to CSARAGGLAGRNEQYF.

This clonotype came up a few times. The rearrangement links TRBV5-5 to TRBJ2-3; possibly TRBD1 or TRBD2 for D (5 bases each). In germline, CDR1 is SGHKS, CDR2 YYEKEE (reference sequence). The CDR3 is 16 amino acids. Trimming pared 0 bases from V and 2 bases from J, leaving 13 bases between. CDR3 residues: CASSLEPGRITDTQYF. The DNA for the CDR3 is TGTGCCAGCAGCTTGGAGCCGGGACGTATCACAGATACGCAGTATTTT.

This clonotype was seen ten or more times. The V call is TRBV27, the J call TRBJ1-1; no clear D. Deletions cut 0 bases from V and 5 bases from J, with 7 bases between. This CDR3 is 13 amino acids long. CDR1 and CDR2 from the germline V gene are MNHEY and SMNVEV (reference sequence). The DNA for the CDR3 is TGTGCCAGCAGTTTATCGGGGAGGACTGAAGCTTTCTTT. It translates to CASSLSGRTEAFF.

This clonotype has more than one count but fewer than ten. This sequence joins TRBV28 and TRBJ2-2; 10 nucleotides align to TRBD2. The germline gives CDR1 MDHEN, CDR2 SYDVKM. The ends lost 3 bases at V and 4 bases at J; junction bases unmatched: 11. The CDR3 is 18 amino acids. CDR3 DNA: TGTGCCAGCAGTTTGGAACTAGCGGGATGGGGGCCCACCGGGGAGCTGTTTTTT. Residues: CASSLELAGWGPTGELFF.